The TCR beta chain described here comes from a study of T cells in Graves' hyperthyroidism and ophthalmopathy. At the level of the study: Peripheral blood was acquired at first diagnosis, ahead of any therapy whatsoever. Regarding the study as a whole: In validation, the model predicted ophthalmopathy. These predictions came a median roughly 6.5 months before onset. The authors' 13 V-J model separated ophthalmopathy from stable hyperthyroidism.

In this sample, this clonotype turned up many times. Its antigen is unknown. Diagnostic assessment was based on clinical symptoms, serum thyroxine and TRAb, thyroid ultrasound and orbital computed tomography. Template material for amplifying TCR beta CDR3 regions consisted of RNA transcripts. HTBI primers were the set used in a first-round RT-PCR of the TCR CDR3. TCRdb independently ran MiXCR on the multiplex PCR reads; one entry per CDR3 protein. The top ten clones hold 25% to 30% of a sample with over 500,000 distinct CDR3 sequences, roughly a sixth of them seen once. The sequencing sample was made of blood. The source is a woman aged 30 to 39 with Graves' ophthalmopathy.

The CDR3 sequence: CASSLGTNTIYF. The CDR3 nucleotides are TGTGCCAGCAGCTTAGGGACGAACACCATATATTTT. The rearrangement uses TRBV7-2 and TRBJ1-3, with no clear D. CDR1 and CDR2 (germline): SGHTA, FQGNSA. Trimming took 1 base from V and 7 from J, leaving 5 bases between them. The CDR3 loop spans 12 amino acids.